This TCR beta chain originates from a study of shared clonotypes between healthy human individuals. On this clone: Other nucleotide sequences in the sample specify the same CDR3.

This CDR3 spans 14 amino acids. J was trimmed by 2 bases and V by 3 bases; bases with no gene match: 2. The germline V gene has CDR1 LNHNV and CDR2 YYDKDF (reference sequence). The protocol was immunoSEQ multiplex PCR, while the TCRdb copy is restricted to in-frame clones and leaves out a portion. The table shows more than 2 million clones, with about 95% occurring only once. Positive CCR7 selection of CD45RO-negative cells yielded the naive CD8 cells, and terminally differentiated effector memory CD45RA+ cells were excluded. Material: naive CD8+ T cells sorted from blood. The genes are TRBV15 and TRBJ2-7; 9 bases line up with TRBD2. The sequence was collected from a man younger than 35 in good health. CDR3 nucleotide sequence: TGTGCCACCAGCAGCCTAGCGGGGACCTACGAGCAGTACTTC. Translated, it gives CATSSLAGTYEQYF.